A single sample is the source of the 21 T cell receptor beta chains below, sequenced in a study of OX40 agonist ivuxolimab in advanced cancers. The data were produced by immunoSEQ multiplex PCR, yet TCRdb's version contains in-frame clones alone and is incomplete. The sample includes around 76,000 clones, 70% to 90% of them seen just once. Sequenced material: CD4+ or CD8+ T cells sorted from blood, taken in a trial of the OX40 agonist ivuxolimab. The receptors here all came from an adult with an advanced solid tumor such as melanoma, head and neck, liver or kidney cancer.

This sequence joins TRBV9 and TRBJ2-1; D ambiguous. V was shortened by 4 bases and J by 4 bases, with 12 bases between the two germline ends. The CDR3 extends over 14 amino acids. The germline V gene has CDR1 SGDLS and CDR2 YYNGEE. The CDR3 is CASSLQTSYNEQFF. Here the CDR3 DNA reads TGTGCCAGCAGCCTCCAGACATCGTACAATGAGCAGTTCTTC.

The chain recombines TRBV7-2 with TRBJ1-2; a possible D gene is TRBD1 (5 bases). Germline CDR1 reads SGHTA; CDR2 reads FQGNSA. Trimming took 6 bases from V and 1 from J, leaving 12 bases between them. The CDR3 has 14 amino acids. DNA of the CDR3: TGTGCCAGCAGTCCTACGGACAATAACTATGGCTACACCTTC. It codes for CASSPTDNNYGYTF.

The chain couples TRBV5-4 to TRBJ2-6; no firm D call. V was shortened by 2 bases and J by 1 base, with 10 bases between the two germline ends. The CDR3 is 16 amino acids. Looked up from germline, CDR1 is SGHNT and CDR2 is YYREEE (reference sequence). CDR3 DNA sequence: TGTGCCAGCAGCTTAAGTGGTTGGTCTGGGGCCAACGTCCTGACTTTC. This gives the protein CASSLSGWSGANVLTF.

This chain uses TRBV7-9 with TRBJ1-6; D remains unclear. The ends were cut back, 4 bases at V and 2 bases at J, with 9 bases in the middle. The V gene's germline CDR1 is SEHNR and CDR2 FQNEAQ (reference sequence). There are 15 residues in the CDR3. CDR3: CASSYEGTYNSPLHF. As DNA, the CDR3 is TGTGCCAGCAGCTACGAGGGTACCTATAATTCACCCCTCCACTTT.

This clone was found once. The chain links TRBV13 to TRBJ2-3; TRBD2 aligns across 11 bases. The CDR3 contains 16 residues. V lost 5 bases and J lost 2; bases outside the gene matches: 6. Germline-derived CDR1 and CDR2 are PRHDT and FYEKMQ (reference sequence). The CDR3 loop reads CASSTRLAGFTDTQYF. In nucleotides, the CDR3 is TGTGCCAGCAGCACCAGACTAGCGGGATTCACAGATACGCAGTATTTT.

V and J are TRBV11-3 and TRBJ1-1; TRBD1 matches 7 bases. The CDR3 runs to 14 residues. Losses at the gene ends were 5 bases for V and 4 bases for J; bases not matched to a gene: 7. The germline gives CDR1 SGHNT, CDR2 YENEEA. The CDR3 sequence: CASSVYRGSTEAFF. CDR3 in DNA: TGTGCCAGCAGCGTATACAGGGGTTCCACTGAAGCTTTCTTT.

The chain recombines TRBV18 with TRBJ2-5; 7 bases fit TRBD1. This CDR3 has 14 residues. Per germline, CDR1 KGHSH and CDR2 LQKENI. V was pared by 4 bases and J by 4 bases, with 6 bases of the junction left unmatched. The CDR3 is CASSLGTEGETQYF. CDR3 coding DNA: TGTGCCAGCTCACTGGGGACAGAAGGAGAGACCCAGTACTTC.

V is TRBV2 and J is TRBJ2-7; TRBD2 aligns across 8 bases. Trimming cost V 7 bases and J 2 bases; bases outside gene matches: 7. In germline, CDR1 is SNHLY, CDR2 FYNNEI. The CDR3 extends over 14 amino acids. CDR3 in amino acids: CASIHPGGPYEQYF. The CDR3 coding sequence is TGTGCCAGCATCCACCCGGGGGGGCCCTACGAGCAGTACTTC.

The chain combines TRBV10-3 with TRBJ2-7; D is perhaps TRBD1 (6 bases). This CDR3 has 12 amino acids. Trimming took 6 bases from V and 2 from J, leaving 8 bases between them. The germline CDR1 and CDR2 sequences are ENHRY and SYGVKD. This CDR3 reads CAIRDSAYEQYF. The CDR3 DNA sequence: TGTGCCATCAGGGACAGCGCCTACGAGCAGTACTTC.

This clone has just one count. The V call is TRBV5-4, the J call TRBJ2-6; 9 bases are shared with TRBD2. V dropped 4 bases and J dropped 0; count of bases not matched to a gene: 11. Germline lookup yields CDR1 SGHNT and CDR2 YYREEE (reference sequence). The CDR3 sequence is 19 residues long. The CDR3 DNA follows: TGTGCCAGCAGCGCCGGGGGACTAGCTCACTCCTCTGGGGCCAACGTCCTGACTTTC. Translated, it gives CASSAGGLAHSSGANVLTF.

J is TRBJ1-1 and V is TRBV18; 10 bases match TRBD1. The CDR3 is made up of 14 amino acids. Germline V gene lookup returns CDR1 KGHSH and CDR2 LQKENI. Trimming cost V 3 bases and J 6 bases; bases outside gene matches: 4. CDR3 coding DNA: TGTGCCAGCTCACCGACAGGGGGCGAGCCTGAAGCTTTCTTT. It translates to CASSPTGGEPEAFF. Looking up the rest from reference TRBV18 and TRBJ1-1 gives the full variable domain: NAGVMQNPRHLVRRRGQEARLRCSPMKGHSHVYWYRQLPEEGLKFMVYLQKENIIDESGMPKERFSAEFPKEGPSILRIQQVVRGDSAAYFCASSPTGGEPEAFFGQGTRLTVV.

The CDR3 region is CASSEGKATEAFF. The CDR3 nucleotides read TGCGCCAGCAGTGAGGGTAAAGCCACTGAAGCTTTCTTT. This chain uses TRBV10-1 with TRBJ1-1; D remains ambiguous. The CDR3 consists of 13 residues. In germline, CDR1 is WNHNN, CDR2 SYGVQD (reference sequence). V lost 2 bases, J lost 4 bases, and 8 bases lay in between.

The V call is TRBV19, the J call TRBJ2-7, with 7 bases aligning to TRBD2. The CDR3 covers 13 residues. Germline lookup yields CDR1 LNHDA and CDR2 SQIVND (reference sequence). Trimming cost V 5 bases and J 5 bases; bases outside gene matches: 6. The CDR3 protein is CASSGHRGDEQYF. The CDR3 nucleotides are TGTGCCAGTAGTGGCCATCGGGGGGACGAGCAGTACTTC.

The genes are TRBV5-1 and TRBJ2-7; no clear D. Germline V CDR1 and CDR2: SGHRS, YFSETQ. This CDR3 has 15 amino acids. The V end lost 6 bases, the J end lost 2 bases, and 18 bases lay between the germline ends. The DNA for the CDR3 is TGCGCCAGCAAGGGCCTGGCGGATCCAACCTACGAGCAGTACTTC. It translates to CASKGLADPTYEQYF.

This clone came up a few times. The chain joins TRBV11-3 to TRBJ1-2, with 8 bases aligning to TRBD1. The junction had 9 bases not matched to a gene; V was cut back by 4 bases and J by 5 bases. CDR1 and CDR2 from the germline V gene are SGHNT and YENEEA. CDR3 length: 15 amino acids. CDR3 amino acids: CASSSPGQEFYGYTF. The DNA for the CDR3 is TGTGCCAGCAGCTCGCCGGGACAGGAGTTTTATGGCTACACCTTC.

This chain links TRBV7-9 with TRBJ2-7; the D call may be TRBD1 or TRBD2 (5 bases each). CDR3 length: 17 amino acids. Germline V lookup: CDR1 SEHNR, CDR2 FQNEAQ (reference sequence). The V gene lost 5 bases and the J gene lost 4 bases, with 24 bases spanning the gap. CDR3 nucleotides: TGTGCCAGCAGCCCAACTTCCTCGGGACGGAAGATTTACGAGCAGTACTTC. Amino acids: CASSPTSSGRKIYEQYF.

The chain uses TRBV6-1 and TRBJ1-5; 9 bases are a match to TRBD1. In germline, CDR1 is MNHNS, CDR2 SASEGT. V lost 3 bases, J lost 0 bases, and 3 bases stayed unmatched. The CDR3 is made up of 16 amino acids. As DNA, the CDR3 is TGTGCCAGCAGTGATAAGGGACAGGGTAGCAATCAGCCCCAGCATTTT. Amino acids: CASSDKGQGSNQPQHF.

The V gene is TRBV7-3, the J gene TRBJ2-2; D ambiguous. Trimming removed 1 base from V and 1 base from J, with 10 bases in between. CDR1 and CDR2 from the germline V gene are SGHTA and FQGTGA. CDR3 length: 16 amino acids. CDR3 protein: CASSLNSLMNTGELFF. The DNA for the CDR3 is TGTGCCAGCAGCTTAAATAGCCTAATGAACACCGGGGAGCTGTTTTTT.

This clone is a singleton in its sample. The chain carries TRBV4-1 and TRBJ2-3; D gene unclear. The CDR3 covers 16 residues. V was cut by 3 bases and J by 1 base, with 14 bases left in between. CDR1 and CDR2 from the germline V gene are MGHRA and YSYEKL. The CDR3, as DNA: TGCGCCAGCAGCCACTCCATCGTGGCAGGCACAGATACGCAGTATTTT. Encoded protein: CASSHSIVAGTDTQYF.

The chain combines TRBV7-9 with TRBJ2-7; the D call may be TRBD1 or TRBD2 (5 bases each). CDR1 and CDR2 (germline): SEHNR, FQNEAQ (reference sequence). The CDR3 spans 15 residues. With 4 bases removed from V and 2 bases from J, the gap between germline ends came to 15 bases. CDR3 sequence reads: CASSSPEGSAYEQYF. The CDR3 DNA sequence: TGTGCCAGCAGCTCCCCCGAGGGGTCAGCCTACGAGCAGTACTTC.

This clone has just one count. J is TRBJ2-7 and V is TRBV7-2; 10 bases are a match to TRBD2. The CDR3 sequence is 16 residues long. V shed 4 bases and J 7 bases; nucleotides not matched to a gene: 13. Germline V lookup: CDR1 SGHTA, CDR2 FQGNSA. The DNA for the CDR3 is TGTGCCAGCAGCTCCGGGACTAGCGTTTATAGGTGGGAGCAGTACTTC. Its translation: CASSSGTSVYRWEQYF.